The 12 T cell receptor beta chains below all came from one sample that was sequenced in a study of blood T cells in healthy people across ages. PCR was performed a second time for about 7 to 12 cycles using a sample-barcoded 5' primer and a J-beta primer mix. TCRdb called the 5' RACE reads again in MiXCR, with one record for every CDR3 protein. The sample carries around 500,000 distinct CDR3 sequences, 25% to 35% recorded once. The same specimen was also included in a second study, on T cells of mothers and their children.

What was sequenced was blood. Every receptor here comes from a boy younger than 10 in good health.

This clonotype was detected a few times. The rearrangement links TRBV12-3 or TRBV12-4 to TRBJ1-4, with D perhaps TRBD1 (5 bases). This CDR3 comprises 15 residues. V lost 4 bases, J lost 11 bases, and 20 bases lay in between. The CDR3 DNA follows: TGTGCCAGCAGTTCGCGGGCAGGGCCTGCTGGCAAACTGTTTTTT. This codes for CASSSRAGPAGKLFF.

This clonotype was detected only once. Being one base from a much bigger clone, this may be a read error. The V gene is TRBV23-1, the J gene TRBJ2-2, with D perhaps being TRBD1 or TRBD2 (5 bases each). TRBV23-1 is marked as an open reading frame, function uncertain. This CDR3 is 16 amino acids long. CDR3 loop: CASCQSWGSGTGELFF. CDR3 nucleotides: TGCGCCAGCTGTCAATCATGGGGGAGCGGTACCGGGGAGCTGTTTTTT.

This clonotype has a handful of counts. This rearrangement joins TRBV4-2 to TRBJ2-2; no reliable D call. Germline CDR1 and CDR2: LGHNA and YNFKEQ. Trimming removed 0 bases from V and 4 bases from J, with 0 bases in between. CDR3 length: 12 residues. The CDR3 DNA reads TGTGCCAGCAGCCAAGACACCGGGGAGCTGTTTTTT. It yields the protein CASSQDTGELFF.

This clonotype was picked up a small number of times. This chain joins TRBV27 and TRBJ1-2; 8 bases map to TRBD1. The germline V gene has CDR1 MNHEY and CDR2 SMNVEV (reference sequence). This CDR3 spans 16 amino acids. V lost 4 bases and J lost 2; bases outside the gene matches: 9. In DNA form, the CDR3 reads TGTGCCAGCAGTTCCCAGGGGGACAGGCCCAACTATGGCTACACCTTC. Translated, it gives CASSSQGDRPNYGYTF.

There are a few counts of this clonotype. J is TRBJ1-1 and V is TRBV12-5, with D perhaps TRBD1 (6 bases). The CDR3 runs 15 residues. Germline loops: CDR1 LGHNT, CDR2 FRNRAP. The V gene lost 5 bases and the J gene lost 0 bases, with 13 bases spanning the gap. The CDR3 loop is CASGKQTGMNTEAFF. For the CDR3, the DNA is TGTGCTAGTGGTAAACAGACAGGTATGAACACTGAAGCTTTCTTT.

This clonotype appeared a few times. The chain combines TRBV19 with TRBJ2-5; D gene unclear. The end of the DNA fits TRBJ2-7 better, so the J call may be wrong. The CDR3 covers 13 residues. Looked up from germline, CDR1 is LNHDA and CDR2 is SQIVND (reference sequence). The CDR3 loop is CASSIMLHYEQYF. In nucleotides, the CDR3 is TGTGCCAGTAGTATAATGCTACACTACGAGCAGTACTTC.

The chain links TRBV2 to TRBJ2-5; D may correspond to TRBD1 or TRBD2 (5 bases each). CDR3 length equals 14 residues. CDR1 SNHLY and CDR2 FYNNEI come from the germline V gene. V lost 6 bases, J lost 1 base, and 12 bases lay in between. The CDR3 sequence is CASRGRLLQETQYF. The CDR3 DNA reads TGTGCCAGCAGGGGACGACTCCTCCAAGAGACCCAGTACTTC.

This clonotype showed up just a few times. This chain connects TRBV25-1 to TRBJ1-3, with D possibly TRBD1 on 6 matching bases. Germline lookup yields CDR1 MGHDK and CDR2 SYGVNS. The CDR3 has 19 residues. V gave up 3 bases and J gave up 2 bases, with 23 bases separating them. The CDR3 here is CASSDPGQLRGVPGNTIYF. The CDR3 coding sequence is TGTGCCAGCAGTGATCCCGGACAGCTCCGCGGGGTACCTGGAAACACCATATATTTT.

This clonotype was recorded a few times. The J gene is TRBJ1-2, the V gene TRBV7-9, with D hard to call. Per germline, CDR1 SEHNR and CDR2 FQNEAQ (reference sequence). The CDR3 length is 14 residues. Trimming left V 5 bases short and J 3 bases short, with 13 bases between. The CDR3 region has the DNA TGTGCCAGCAGCCTCCGACCTGGGCACTATGGCTACACCTTC. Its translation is CASSLRPGHYGYTF.

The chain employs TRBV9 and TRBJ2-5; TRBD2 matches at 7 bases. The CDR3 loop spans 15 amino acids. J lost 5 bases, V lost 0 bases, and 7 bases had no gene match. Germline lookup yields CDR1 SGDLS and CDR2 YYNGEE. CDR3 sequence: CASSVARERGETQYF. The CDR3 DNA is TGTGCCAGCAGCGTAGCTCGGGAGCGGGGCGAGACCCAGTACTTC.

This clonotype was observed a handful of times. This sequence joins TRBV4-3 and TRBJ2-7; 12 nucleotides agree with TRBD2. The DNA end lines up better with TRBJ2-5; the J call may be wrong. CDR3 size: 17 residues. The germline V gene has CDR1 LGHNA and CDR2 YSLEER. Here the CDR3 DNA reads TGCGCCAGCAGCCAAACTAGCGGGAGGCCCCTGGGGGAGACCCAGTACTTC. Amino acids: CASSQTSGRPLGETQYF.

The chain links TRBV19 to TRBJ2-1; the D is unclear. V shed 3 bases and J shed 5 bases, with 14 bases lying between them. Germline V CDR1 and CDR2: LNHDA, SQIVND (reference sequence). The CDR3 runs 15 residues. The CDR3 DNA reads TGTGCCAGTAGTATCGGGCTTCCGAGAGACAATGAGCAGTTCTTC. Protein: CASSIGLPRDNEQFF.